This passage covers 23 T cell receptor beta chains from one sample sequenced in a study of shared clonotypes between healthy human individuals. Data came from immunoSEQ multiplex PCR; TCRdb stores just in-frame clones and leaves some out. The table records about 1.5 million clones, nearly 99% of them present only once. Material for sequencing was naive CD4+ T cells sorted from blood. Subset reported: CD45RA+ positively selected. These receptors came from a man between 25 and 39 years old in good health.

CDR3 amino acids: CASKWQKERGGPLSTDTQYF. CDR3 nucleotides: TGTGCCAGCAAGTGGCAAAAGGAACGAGGGGGCCCTTTAAGCACAGATACGCAGTATTTT. The chain links TRBV2 to TRBJ2-3, with 7 bases that match TRBD1. Germline loops: CDR1 SNHLY, CDR2 FYNNEI. V trimming: 7 bases; J trimming: 0 bases; junction bases outside the gene matches: 22. CDR3 length: 20 amino acids.

Only a few counts were recorded for this clone. The sample contains more than one DNA sequence encoding this CDR3. The J gene is TRBJ2-3, the V gene TRBV18, with D uncertain. The CDR3 is made up of 12 amino acids. Germline V gene data show CDR1 as KGHSH and CDR2 as LQKENI. V was shortened by 4 bases and J by 0 bases, with 2 bases between the two germline ends. The DNA for the CDR3 is TGTGCCAGCTCACAAAGCACAGATACGCAGTATTTT. This encodes CASSQSTDTQYF.

This clone was found once. The J gene is TRBJ2-2, the V gene TRBV5-6, with 13 bases that match TRBD2. Germline loops: CDR1 SGHDT, CDR2 YYEEEE. The CDR3 spans 19 residues. The junction had 12 bases not matched to a gene; V was cut back by 3 bases and J by 4 bases. The CDR3 region is CASSSVGLAGVGSTGELFF. DNA for the CDR3: TGTGCCAGCAGCTCAGTAGGACTAGCGGGAGTGGGGAGCACCGGGGAGCTGTTTTTT.

The chain recombines TRBV27 with TRBJ2-4; TRBD1 or TRBD2 may be the D gene (6 bases each). Looked up from germline, CDR1 is MNHEY and CDR2 is SMNVEV (reference sequence). The CDR3 runs 14 residues. Trimming removed 6 bases at V and 6 bases at J, with 15 bases between. The DNA of the CDR3 is TGTGCCAGCAGCCCTAGGGGGGAATCAAACATTCAGTACTTC. Amino acid sequence: CASSPRGESNIQYF.

The chain couples TRBV2 to TRBJ2-1; 13 nucleotides match TRBD2. This CDR3 comprises 15 residues. Germline loops: CDR1 SNHLY, CDR2 FYNNEI. J gave up 15 bases and V 5 bases, and 13 bases lay outside the gene matches. The CDR3 sequence: CASSRGLAGATSGFF. The CDR3 DNA follows: TGTGCCAGCAGTAGAGGACTAGCGGGAGCTACTTCAGGGTTCTTC.

About this clone: The junction does not match germline at one end; this may be a read error. The genes are TRBV5-4 and TRBJ1-1; D gene uncertain. CDR3 size: 15 residues. The germline CDR1 and CDR2 sequences are SGHNT and YYREEE (reference sequence). CDR3 protein: CASSLPQALNTEAFF. CDR3 DNA: TGTGCCAGCAGCTTGCCCCAGGCCCTGAATACTGAAGCTTTCTTT.

J is TRBJ2-3 and V is TRBV9; D is unresolved. This CDR3 comprises 13 residues. Trimming removed 0 bases at V and 6 bases at J, with 8 bases between. Looked up from germline, CDR1 is SGDLS and CDR2 is YYNGEE. Written as DNA, the CDR3 is TGTGCCAGCAGCGTAGGACCGGCGGATACGCAGTATTTT. Its protein is CASSVGPADTQYF.

As DNA, the CDR3 is TGTGCCACCAGCAGAGATTATAGCAATCAGCCCCAGCATTTT. It encodes CATSRDYSNQPQHF. J is TRBJ1-5 and V is TRBV15; no definite D call. The CDR3 spans 14 residues. V shed 0 bases and J shed 0 bases, with 3 bases lying between them. Germline loops: CDR1 LNHNV, CDR2 YYDKDF (reference sequence).

The chain uses TRBV28 and TRBJ2-1, with D possibly being TRBD2 (6 bases). The CDR3 is 15 residues long. In germline, CDR1 is MDHEN, CDR2 SYDVKM. Deletions cut 5 bases from V and 2 bases from J, with 13 bases between. This CDR3 reads CASSVGGTPYNEQFF. As DNA, the CDR3 is TGTGCCAGCAGTGTCGGAGGGACCCCCTACAATGAGCAGTTCTTC. The whole variable domain, filled in from reference TRBV28 and TRBJ2-1, reads DVKVTQSSRYLVKRTGEKVFLECVQDMDHENMFWYRQDPGLGLRLIYFSYDVKMKEKGDIPEGYSVSREKKERFSLILESASTNQTSMYLCASSVGGTPYNEQFFGPGTRLTVL.

V gene TRBV11-2 combines with J gene TRBJ2-7; possible D gene TRBD2, 5 bases. The germline gives CDR1 SGHAT, CDR2 FQNNGV. The CDR3 is made up of 14 amino acids. V was trimmed by 2 bases and J by 0 bases, leaving 8 bases between them. The CDR3 DNA follows: TGTGCCAGCAGCTTAATGGGGAGCTCCTACGAGCAGTACTTC. Protein product: CASSLMGSSYEQYF.

Here the CDR3 reads CASSYSSPDSNYGYTF. The DNA of the CDR3 is TGTGCCAGCAGTTACTCGAGTCCAGACTCTAACTATGGCTACACCTTC. This chain links TRBV6-5 with TRBJ1-2; D remains unclear. The ends were cut back, 0 bases at V and 0 bases at J, with 11 bases in the middle. Germline lookup yields CDR1 MNHEY and CDR2 SVGAGI. This CDR3 region has 16 residues.

The V call is TRBV7-9, the J call TRBJ1-4; D unresolved. The V and J ends lost 11 bases and 0 bases respectively, with 13 bases between them. Germline V CDR1 and CDR2: SEHNR, FQNEAQ (reference sequence). The CDR3 contains 14 residues. For the CDR3, the DNA is TGTGCCGGCGGATTCGAGGCAACTAATGAAAAACTGTTTTTT. Its translation is CAGGFEATNEKLFF.

The chain recombines TRBV7-3 with TRBJ2-1; possible D gene TRBD2, 5 bases. V lost 2 bases and J lost 3, with 14 bases in between. Germline V gene sequence: CDR1 SGHTA, CDR2 FQGTGA. This CDR3 spans 16 amino acids. CDR3 sequence: CASSLEVGLNYNEQFF. The CDR3 region has the DNA TGTGCCAGCAGCTTAGAAGTCGGACTTAACTACAATGAGCAGTTCTTC. Complete variable domain (other parts from reference TRBV7-3 and TRBJ2-1): GAGVSQTPSNKVTEKGKYVELRCDPISGHTALYWYRQSLGQGPEFLIYFQGTGAADDSGLPNDRFFAVRPEGSVSTLKIQRTERGDSAVYLCASSLEVGLNYNEQFFGPGTRLTVL.

The chain employs TRBV6-6 and TRBJ1-5; 10 bases fit TRBD1. The CDR3 runs to 15 residues. Germline CDR1 reads MNHNY; CDR2 reads SVGAGI (reference sequence). J gave up 6 bases and V 2 bases, and 4 bases lay outside the gene matches. DNA of the CDR3: TGTGCCAGCAGTTACCGGGGACAGGGGAGTCAGCCCCAGCATTTT. It translates to CASSYRGQGSQPQHF.

CDR3 loop: CASSLSFGWDTEAFF. In DNA form, the CDR3 reads TGTGCCAGCAGCTTATCATTCGGGTGGGACACTGAAGCTTTCTTT. This chain links TRBV11-2 with TRBJ1-1, with D uncertain. The CDR3 spans 15 residues. Germline V lookup: CDR1 SGHAT, CDR2 FQNNGV. With 2 bases removed from V and 3 bases from J, the gap between germline ends came to 13 bases.

This chain joins TRBV7-9 and TRBJ2-1; D ambiguous. The V gene's germline CDR1 is SEHNR and CDR2 FQNEAQ (reference sequence). This CDR3 is built from 16 residues. Deletions cut 1 base from V and 2 bases from J, with 12 bases between. CDR3 sequence reads: CASSLVGSRTYNEQFF. In nucleotides, the CDR3 is TGTGCCAGCAGCTTAGTCGGTTCTCGGACCTACAATGAGCAGTTCTTC.

The chain joins TRBV2 to TRBJ1-2; a weak D match, TRBD1 (5 bases). Germline lookup yields CDR1 SNHLY and CDR2 FYNNEI. The V end lost 5 bases, the J end lost 0 bases, and 13 bases lay between the germline ends. The CDR3 covers 15 residues. The chain's CDR3 is CASSRDSLSNYGYTF. CDR3 nucleotide sequence: TGTGCCAGCAGTCGAGACAGCCTGTCTAACTATGGCTACACCTTC.

CDR3 nucleotides: TGTGCCAGCAGCTTTAGCGGGACCGACTACGAGCAGTACTTC. As protein: CASSFSGTDYEQYF. The rearrangement joins TRBV5-4 to TRBJ2-7; TRBD2 matches at 8 bases. The V gene's germline CDR1 is SGHNT and CDR2 YYREEE (reference sequence). The CDR3 has 14 residues. With 2 bases clipped from V and 3 bases from J, the junction kept 4 bases outside the gene matches.

The V and J genes are TRBV7-2 and TRBJ1-3; 8 bases are a match to TRBD1. This CDR3 is built from 16 residues. Trimming cost V 2 bases and J 0 bases; bases outside gene matches: 3. Germline V gene sequence: CDR1 SGHTA, CDR2 FQGNSA. The CDR3 region has the DNA TGTGCCAGCAGCTTAACAGGGGGAAACTCTGGAAACACCATATATTTT. It yields the protein CASSLTGGNSGNTIYF.

The V gene is TRBV7-8, the J gene TRBJ2-1; 7 bases are shared with TRBD2. In germline, CDR1 is SGHVS, CDR2 FQNEAQ. The CDR3 is made up of 16 amino acids. J gave up 5 bases and V 5 bases, and 12 bases lay outside the gene matches. CDR3 bases: TGTGCCAGCAGCCCCTCTCGACTAGCAGAAAACAATGAGCAGTTCTTC. Translated: CASSPSRLAENNEQFF.

This chain uses TRBV29-1 with TRBJ2-7, with TRBD2 as a possible D gene (6 bases). Germline CDR1 is SQVTM and CDR2 is ANQGSEA. Trimming pared 5 bases from V and 4 bases from J, leaving 15 bases between. CDR3 length: 13 residues. CDR3 sequence (DNA): TGCAGCGTTCGGTCGTTGGGGGGATACGAGCAGTACTTC. It translates to CSVRSLGGYEQYF.

The chain recombines TRBV11-2 with TRBJ1-1; D call uncertain. The germline CDR1 and CDR2 sequences are SGHAT and FQNNGV. V gave up 5 bases and J gave up 1 base, with 14 bases separating them. The CDR3 covers 15 residues. The CDR3: CASSTPRGWNTEAFF. DNA for the CDR3: TGTGCCAGCAGCACCCCCCGGGGTTGGAACACTGAAGCTTTCTTT.

The J gene is TRBJ1-2, the V gene TRBV19, with D unresolved. The CDR3 is made up of 13 amino acids. Deletions cut 4 bases from V and 4 bases from J, with 10 bases between. The germline V gene has CDR1 LNHDA and CDR2 SQIVND (reference sequence). The CDR3 spells CASSNGLIYGYTF. The CDR3 nucleotides are TGTGCCAGTAGTAATGGACTGATCTATGGCTACACCTTC.